Each of the 18 T cell receptor beta chains below was sequenced from the same sample in a study of T-cell memory formation after mild COVID-19. TCRdb reanalysed the 5' RACE reads using MiXCR and keeps one entry per CDR3 protein. Found here are hundreds of thousands of distinct CDR3 sequences, roughly 24% of them singletons; the top ten hold 7.5% to 10%. The sample was PBMCs or a T cell subset sorted from them (not recorded which). The source is an adult woman who had mild COVID-19 (a few samples of this study predate the infection). Cell type and time point are not known.

The sample holds a few counts of this clonotype. This chain joins TRBV9 and TRBJ1-1; the D gene is possibly TRBD1 (5 bases). The CDR3 is 13 residues long. V gave up 3 bases and J gave up 3 bases, with 9 bases separating them. CDR1 and CDR2 from the germline V gene are SGDLS and YYNGEE. The CDR3 DNA reads as TGTGCCAGCAGCGAACGGGGGGACACTGAAGCTTTCTTT. Translating it yields CASSERGDTEAFF.

The V and J genes are TRBV12-3 or TRBV12-4 and TRBJ1-5; D remains ambiguous. The CDR3 has 14 residues. Deletions cut 3 bases from V and 1 base from J, with 7 bases between. DNA of the CDR3: TGTGCCAGCAGTTTGCGACCAAGCAATCAGCCCCAGCATTTT. Protein sequence: CASSLRPSNQPQHF.

This clonotype has more than one count but fewer than ten. The chain is built from TRBV29-1 and TRBJ2-7; D perhaps matches TRBD1 (5 bases). The CDR3 sequence is 12 residues long. V lost 4 bases to trimming and J lost 4 bases, with 11 bases between them. In germline, CDR1 is SQVTM, CDR2 ANQGSEA. CDR3 in DNA: TGCAGCGTTGCGCAGGGAACTTACGAGCAGTACTTC. This gives the protein CSVAQGTYEQYF.

The chain uses TRBV3-1 and TRBJ2-1; a possible D gene is TRBD2 (6 bases). With 0 bases removed from V and 5 bases from J, the gap between germline ends came to 26 bases. Germline assignment: CDR1 LGHDT and CDR2 YNNKEL (reference sequence). CDR3 length equals 20 residues. CDR3 nucleotide sequence: TGTGCCAGCAGCCAAGAGAGGACGGGGGAGCCTACGAAGGCACACAATGAGCAGTTCTTC. Translating it yields CASSQERTGEPTKAHNEQFF.

The CDR3 protein is CASSESLGPGSNQPQHF. The CDR3 bases are TGTGCCAGCTCCGAATCCTTGGGACCTGGGAGCAATCAGCCCCAGCATTTT. J is TRBJ1-5 and V is TRBV18; D possibly corresponds to TRBD1 (5 bases). This CDR3 comprises 17 residues. Germline V gene lookup returns CDR1 KGHSH and CDR2 LQKENI. V was cut by 6 bases and J by 1 base, with 19 bases left in between.

This clonotype was counted between two and nine times. The CDR3 sequence is CASSPLESAGGTEAFF. The CDR3 DNA reads as TGTGCCAGCTCACCACTCGAATCGGCGGGGGGCACTGAAGCTTTCTTT. The chain has TRBV18 and TRBJ1-1; D possibly corresponds to TRBD1 (5 bases). The CDR3 sequence is 16 residues long. Per the germline V gene, CDR1 is KGHSH and CDR2 is LQKENI. V lost 1 base to trimming and J lost 4 bases, with 16 bases between them.

This clonotype showed up just a few times. The chain uses TRBV5-6 and TRBJ1-1; 8 nucleotides line up with TRBD1. Germline V CDR1 and CDR2: SGHDT, YYEEEE. CDR3 size: 14 residues. J lost 3 bases, V lost 4 bases, and 5 bases had no gene match. The CDR3: CASSPDRVDTEAFF. The CDR3 DNA reads TGTGCCAGCAGCCCGGACAGGGTGGACACTGAAGCTTTCTTT.

This clonotype appeared a few times. CDR3 sequence (DNA): TGTGCCAGCTCACCATTAGGGGCCGGGACGAACACTGAAGCTTTCTTT. Residues: CASSPLGAGTNTEAFF. The V gene is TRBV18, the J gene TRBJ1-1; tentative D call: TRBD1 (5 bases). Germline V gene sequence: CDR1 KGHSH, CDR2 LQKENI. The CDR3 contains 16 residues. The V end was cut by 2 bases, the J end by 1 base, with 14 bases between. The full variable domain, in which reference TRBV18 and TRBJ1-1 provide the parts outside the CDR3, is NAGVMQNPRHLVRRRGQEARLRCSPMKGHSHVYWYRQLPEEGLKFMVYLQKENIIDESGMPKERFSAEFPKEGPSILRIQQVVRGDSAAYFCASSPLGAGTNTEAFFGQGTRLTVV.

This chain links TRBV5-8 with TRBJ1-2; TRBD1 matches 7 bases. With V trimmed by 5 bases and J by 2 bases, 9 bases remained unmatched. Germline V lookup: CDR1 SGHTS, CDR2 YDEGEE. This CDR3 comprises 15 residues. The DNA for the CDR3 is TGTGCCAGCAGAATGGCAGGGGGTCTCAACTATGGCTACACCTTC. It encodes CASRMAGGLNYGYTF.

The gene calls are TRBV7-9 and TRBJ2-7; TRBD1 agrees at 10 bases. CDR1 is SEHNR and CDR2 is FQNEAQ in the germline V gene (reference sequence). This CDR3 is built from 13 residues. The trim removed 5 bases at V and 9 bases at J, leaving 7 bases unmatched. CDR3 bases: TGTGCCAGCAGCGGAAGGACAGGGGGTGGGCAGTACTTC. It yields the protein CASSGRTGGGQYF.

The chain is built from TRBV29-1 and TRBJ2-3; D is unresolved. V lost 7 bases and J lost 2, with 13 bases in between. This CDR3 has 13 amino acids. Germline V CDR1 and CDR2: SQVTM, ANQGSEA. CDR3 in DNA: TGCAGCGGCCGTACGGCCAACACAGATACGCAGTATTTT. Its translation: CSGRTANTDTQYF.

V is TRBV12-3 or TRBV12-4 and J is TRBJ1-5; a weak D match, TRBD1 (5 bases). The ends were cut back, 6 bases at V and 2 bases at J, with 17 bases in the middle. This CDR3 is 16 amino acids long. The CDR3 here is CASRPGTSTGNQPQHF. The CDR3 DNA is TGTGCCAGCAGGCCCGGGACGTCTACGGGCAATCAGCCCCAGCATTTT.

In its sample, this clonotype was seen a few times. This chain links TRBV5-6 with TRBJ2-5; weak D call: TRBD1 (6 bases). CDR1 and CDR2 (germline): SGHDT, YYEEEE. The CDR3 has 15 residues. Trimming took 3 bases from V and 5 from J, leaving 17 bases between them. CDR3 sequence (DNA): TGTGCCAGCAGCTACCGGGACATGGACGGCGAGACCCAGTACTTC. It translates to CASSYRDMDGETQYF.

The chain employs TRBV5-1 and TRBJ2-1; D remains ambiguous. Trimming cost V 0 bases and J 7 bases, with 14 bases left between them. Germline V gene data show CDR1 as SGHRS and CDR2 as YFSETQ. The CDR3 has 15 residues. CDR3 bases: TGCGCCAGCAGCTTGGACCCGGCTTACCAGAATGAGCAGTTCTTC. It yields the protein CASSLDPAYQNEQFF.

Only a few counts were recorded for this clonotype. The chain combines TRBV29-1 with TRBJ1-2; D not certain. This CDR3 is built from 15 residues. The V end was cut by 3 bases, the J end by 0 bases, with 14 bases between. Germline values: CDR1 SQVTM, CDR2 ANQGSEA. DNA of the CDR3: TGCAGCGTTGACTCCTCGGAGACCACTAACTATGGCTACACCTTC. Translation gives CSVDSSETTNYGYTF.

The chain couples TRBV7-8 to TRBJ1-2; TRBD1 aligns across 9 bases. CDR3 length: 14 residues. The germline V gene has CDR1 SGHVS and CDR2 FQNEAQ. The V and J ends lost 1 base and 7 bases, in that order; junction bases with no gene match: 4. As DNA, the CDR3 is TGTGCCAGCAGCTTAGTGGGGGACAGGGCTGGCTACACCTTC. It translates to CASSLVGDRAGYTF.

The chain combines TRBV6-5 with TRBJ2-1; 14 bases match TRBD2. The CDR3 is made up of 14 amino acids. Germline V CDR1 and CDR2: MNHEY, SVGAGI. The ends lost 6 bases at V and 9 bases at J; junction bases unmatched: 4. This chain's CDR3 is CASSHGLAGGEQFF. Here the CDR3 DNA reads TGTGCCAGCAGCCACGGACTAGCGGGAGGTGAGCAGTTCTTC.

The rearrangement links TRBV7-6 to TRBJ1-3; no clear D gene. This CDR3 spans 15 amino acids. Trimming stripped 5 bases from V and 0 bases from J, with 11 bases between. Per the germline V gene, CDR1 is SGHVS and CDR2 is FNYEAQ. The CDR3 region is CASSGRSISGNTIYF. Written as DNA, the CDR3 is TGTGCCAGCAGCGGGAGGTCCATCTCTGGAAACACCATATATTTT.